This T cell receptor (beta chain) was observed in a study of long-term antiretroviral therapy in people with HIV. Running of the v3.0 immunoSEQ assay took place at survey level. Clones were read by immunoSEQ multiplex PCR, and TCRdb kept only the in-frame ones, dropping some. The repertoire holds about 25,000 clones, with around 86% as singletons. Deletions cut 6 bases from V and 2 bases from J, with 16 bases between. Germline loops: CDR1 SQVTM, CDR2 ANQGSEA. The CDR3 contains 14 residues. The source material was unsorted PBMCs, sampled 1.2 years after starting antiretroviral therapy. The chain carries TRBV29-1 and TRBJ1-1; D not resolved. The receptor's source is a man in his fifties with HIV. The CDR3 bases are TGCAGCGTCGCAGATACAAGGGCAAACACTGAAGCTTTCTTT. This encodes CSVADTRANTEAFF.